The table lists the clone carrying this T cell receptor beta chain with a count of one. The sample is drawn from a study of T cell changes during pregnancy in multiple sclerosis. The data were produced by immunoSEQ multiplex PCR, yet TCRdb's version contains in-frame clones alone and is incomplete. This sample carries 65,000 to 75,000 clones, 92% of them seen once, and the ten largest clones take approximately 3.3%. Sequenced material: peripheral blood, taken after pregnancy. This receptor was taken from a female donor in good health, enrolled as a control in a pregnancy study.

CDR3 DNA: TGTGCCAGCAGCCCAGGTCGGGGTTGGAACACCATATATTTT. Protein product: CASSPGRGWNTIYF. The chain employs TRBV9 and TRBJ1-3; D gene uncertain. This CDR3 region has 14 residues. V was clipped by 4 bases and J by 7 bases, with 15 bases between them. Germline V lookup: CDR1 SGDLS, CDR2 YYNGEE. The full variable domain, its missing parts supplied by reference TRBV9 and TRBJ1-3, is DSGVTQTPKHLITATGQRVTLRCSPRSGDLSVYWYQQSLDQGLQFLIQYYNGEERAKGNILERFSAQQFPDLHSELNLSSLELGDSALYFCASSPGRGWNTIYFGEGSWLTVV.